This TCR beta chain was recovered during a study of shared clonotypes between healthy human individuals (TCRdb year 2020). Study-level background: The cohort included a few men and a couple of women between 18 and 49 years of age. Per donor, three plates each were used for CD4 naive and CD4 memory, two for CD8 naive, and one for CD8 memory. Blood TCR repertoires of a handful of healthy adults were deeply sequenced to estimate repertoire size and the extent of clonotype sharing between individuals. To increase sequencing depth and limit assay-specific biases, TCR repertoire library preparation and sequencing were carried out by different laboratories using diverse techniques. Between about 0.8 and 9 billion PBMCs per donor were obtained by leukapheresis. The research as a whole found: Compared with non-shared clonotypes, clonotypes shared by all four sorted-subset donors had higher generation probabilities. The small number of donors limited the genetic and exposure-history diversity represented. Rarefaction of sorted-subset datasets indicated incomplete sequencing despite the large sequencing depth. Naive subsets generally had larger estimated clonotype richness than memory subsets. Only blood was sampled, and tissue TCR repertoires likely differ from those in blood. About 5% of naive CD4, 3% to 3.5% of naive CD8, approximately 2.2% of memory CD4, and 0.4% of memory CD8 clonotypes were shared across a few donors. Based on pairwise subsampling, the degree of clonotype sharing among donors was expected to be affected by sequencing depth.

Using the deep immunoSEQ assay, TCR CDR3 regions were amplified from genomic DNA by multiplex PCR. Extracted genomic DNA from each cell subset was spread evenly across all wells of several immunoSEQ 96-well plates, with each plate serving as a replicate. For sorted subsets, 200 ng of genomic DNA, equivalent to about 30,000 T cell genomes, went into each replicate PCR. Purified libraries were quantified with a Qubit 3.0 fluorometer, sized on a Bioanalyzer 2100, and re-quantified with the KAPA Library Quantification kit. Every immunoSEQ 96-well plate was sequenced on a separate single-read 150-cycle Illumina NextSeq 550 flow cell. The original pipeline was this. Because the immunoSEQ output held only junctional sequences and lacked quality scores, the filtering could not match the filtering applied to full-length reads. Sequences were annotated with PyIR, a Python wrapper for IgBLAST v1.9, using IMGT germline references to assign V/J genes and CDR3. Reads were filtered out if the reads had weak V/J assignments (E-value above 1e-6), no CDR3, stop codons, out-of-frame junctions, or ambiguous translated residues. V3J clonotypes were defined as sequences sharing the same inferred V gene, J gene, and CDR3 amino acid sequence. Percentage overlap between repertoires was calculated by dividing the number of shared unique clonotypes by the size of the smaller repertoire. Repertoire richness was assessed with RTK rarefaction, the Chao1 estimator, and Recon v2.1 estimates of unobserved clonotypes. For all TCRbeta clonotypes obtained by the gDNA method from several donors, generation probabilities were computed with OLGA. Not all clones reach the TCRdb copy of this immuneACCESS table, which keeps in-frame sequences only. Checked studies attribute under half of the gap to unresolved V genes and leave the rest unexplained. V and J calls and clone size are those listed in that table; D and trimming were worked out from the DNA. The sample table holds about 2.2 million clones, of which around 95% were seen once. The biggest ten clones account for under 2% of the sample.

Concerning this clone itself: No cognate antigen has been identified for it. Qualities for individual bases were not recorded, and no much larger clone is one base off.

Taken from the germline V gene, the CDR1 and CDR2 loops are SNHLY and FYNNEI. Measured from the cysteine to the phenylalanine, the CDR3 is 14 residues long. CDR3 DNA only is kept here, 42 bases in frame from base 1. For this chain, trimming is 6 bases at the V end and 2 bases at the J end, and the number of junction bases without a gene match is 3. For the CD8 naive samples, CD45RO-negative cells were positively selected for CCR7, yielding a CD45RA+CCR7+ population from which TemRA cells were excluded. The donors were healthy, HIV-negative adults with no recently reported acute infections or vaccinations. Every donor was a Caucasian adult living in Nashville, Tennessee, USA. Blood was collected by leukapheresis, and PBMCs were isolated by Ficoll-Histopaque density gradient centrifugation and then cryopreserved in liquid nitrogen vapor phase. Purity and quantity of every magnetically sorted T cell population were checked by analytical flow cytometry. Genomic DNA was isolated from each sorted fraction and quantified by UV absorbance on a Nanodrop 2000c.

What was sequenced was naive CD8+ T cells from PBMCs. Sample cell subset or site, as interpreted from the label and publication: CD45RA+CCR7+. The sequence is built from TRBV2 and TRBJ1-5, with 8 bases aligning to TRBD1. This TCR was recovered from a man younger than 35 in good health. Some clones in this sample may be carry-over from other donors' samples. The DNA sequence is TGTGCCAGCAGAGTGACAGGGGGCAATCAGCCCCAGCATTTT. Its coded protein is CASRVTGGNQPQHF.